Listed below are T cell receptor beta chains from one sample, sequenced in a study of blood T cells in healthy people across ages. TCRdb reprocessed the 5' RACE reads with MiXCR, giving one entry per CDR3 protein. The sample has 1,500,000 or so distinct CDR3 sequences; approximately 59% are singletons. Material for sequencing was blood. The receptor source for this set is a young man in good health. The CDR3 runs from the conserved cysteine through the conserved F or W. The order of the fields is J gene, V gene, clone size, D gene, CDR3 protein, CDR3 DNA. A D gene is named only where the DNA matches it firmly. Size values are once, few and many counts, or a class for expanded clones, and some rows have none.

J: TRBJ2-6; V: TRBV29-1; size: -; D: -; CDR3: CSVAGALSGANVLTF; DNA: TGCAGCGTTGCAGGGGCACTCTCTGGGGCCAACGTCCTGACTTTC
J: TRBJ1-6; V: TRBV5-1; size: -; D: -; CDR3: CASSLGDRPNSPLHF; DNA: TGCGCCAGCAGCTTGGGAGACAGGCCCAATTCACCCCTCCACTTT
J: TRBJ1-3; V: TRBV6-1; size: -; D: -; CDR3: CASSPHGNTIYF; DNA: TGTGCCAGCAGCCCGCATGGAAACACCATATATTTT
J: TRBJ1-5; V: TRBV6-1; size: few; D: TRBD1; CDR3: CASSERDRGQPQHF; DNA: TGTGCCAGCAGTGAACGGGACAGGGGTCAGCCCCAGCATTTT
J: TRBJ2-1; V: TRBV28; size: -; D: TRBD1; CDR3: CASSTGTGGDEQFF; DNA: TGTGCCAGCAGTACCGGGACAGGGGGGGATGAGCAGTTCTTC
J: TRBJ1-2; V: TRBV20-1; size: few; D: -; CDR3: CSATPANYGYTF; DNA: TGCAGTGCTACCCCGGCTAACTATGGCTACACCTTC
J: TRBJ2-1; V: TRBV3-1; size: -; D: TRBD2; CDR3: CASSQVLAGVGNEQFF; DNA: TGTGCCAGCAGCCAAGTTCTAGCGGGAGTGGGTAATGAGCAGTTCTTC
J: TRBJ2-1; V: TRBV20-1; size: -; D: -; CDR3: CSAREWQRGNEQFF; DNA: TGCAGTGCTAGGGAGTGGCAGAGAGGGAATGAGCAGTTCTTC
J: TRBJ2-7; V: TRBV9; size: -; D: TRBD2; CDR3: CASSVEDSGRYEQYF; DNA: TGTGCCAGCAGCGTAGAAGATAGCGGGCGCTACGAGCAGTACTTC
J: TRBJ2-7; V: TRBV6-5; size: -; D: -; CDR3: CASSRHGTGGSYEQYF; DNA: TGTGCCAGCAGCCGCCATGGCACGGGCGGCTCCTACGAGCAGTACTTC
J: TRBJ2-7; V: TRBV6-5; size: -; D: -; CDR3: CASSQRTLHGLHEQYF; DNA: TGTGCCAGCAGTCAAAGGACACTTCATGGCCTCCACGAGCAGTACTTC
J: TRBJ2-5; V: TRBV4-1; size: few; D: -; CDR3: CASSQVDNQETQYF; DNA: TGCGCCAGCAGCCAAGTGGACAATCAAGAGACCCAGTACTTC
J: TRBJ1-5; V: TRBV12-3/TRBV12-4; size: -; D: -; CDR3: CASTMEQGGNQPQHF; DNA: TGTGCCAGCACCATGGAACAGGGAGGCAATCAGCCCCAGCATTTT
J: TRBJ2-4; V: TRBV12-3/TRBV12-4; size: few; D: -; CDR3: CASSGGRAKNIQYF; DNA: TGTGCCAGCAGCGGGGGAAGGGCCAAAAACATTCAGTACTTC
J: TRBJ2-7; V: TRBV5-1; size: -; D: TRBD2; CDR3: CASSSSGGDYEQYF; DNA: TGCGCCAGCAGCTCTAGCGGGGGGGATTACGAGCAGTACTTC
J: TRBJ1-6; V: TRBV7-9; size: few; D: -; CDR3: CASSLGASPLHF; DNA: TGTGCCAGCAGCTTAGGTGCCTCACCCCTCCACTTT
J: TRBJ1-1; V: TRBV29-1; size: -; D: -; CDR3: CSVEERAAEAFF; DNA: TGCAGCGTTGAAGAGCGGGCAGCTGAAGCTTTCTTT
J: TRBJ1-1; V: TRBV6-1; size: -; D: -; CDR3: CASSVAVRGGDTEAFF; DNA: TGTGCCAGCAGTGTGGCCGTCAGGGGAGGGGACACTGAAGCTTTCTTT
J: TRBJ2-5; V: TRBV12-3/TRBV12-4; size: -; D: -; CDR3: CASSPYGGPETQYF; DNA: TGTGCCAGCAGCCCATATGGGGGACCGGAGACCCAGTACTTC
J: TRBJ2-3; V: TRBV4-3; size: few; D: -; CDR3: CASSRDTYTQYF; DNA: TGCGCCAGCAGCCGGGACACATATACGCAGTATTTT
J: TRBJ1-2; V: TRBV7-2; size: -; D: TRBD1; CDR3: CASNKDSGQSYGYTF; DNA: TGTGCCAGCAACAAAGACTCGGGACAGTCCTATGGCTACACCTTC
J: TRBJ2-2; V: TRBV6-2/TRBV6-3; size: -; D: -; CDR3: CASSLWGDRTGELFF; DNA: TGTGCCAGCAGCCTCTGGGGGGATAGGACCGGGGAGCTGTTTTTT
J: TRBJ1-2; V: TRBV20-1; size: -; D: -; CDR3: CSAREEGGYGYTF; DNA: TGCAGTGCTAGAGAGGAGGGTGGCTATGGCTACACCTTC
J: TRBJ2-7; V: TRBV10-3; size: -; D: -; CDR3: CATSEPDMGYEQYF; DNA: TGTGCCACCAGTGAACCCGACATGGGCTACGAGCAGTACTTC
J: TRBJ1-5; V: TRBV6-6; size: few; D: -; CDR3: CASSLEGWNQPQHF; DNA: TGTGCCAGCAGTTTGGAGGGGTGGAATCAGCCCCAGCATTTT
J: TRBJ2-3; V: TRBV27; size: -; D: TRBD2; CDR3: CASSYLGLAGVRTDTQYF; DNA: TGTGCCAGCAGTTATCTCGGACTAGCGGGGGTACGCACAGATACGCAGTATTTT
J: TRBJ2-6; V: TRBV6-5; size: -; D: -; CDR3: CASRFFYSGANVLTF; DNA: TGTGCCAGCAGATTCTTTTATTCTGGGGCCAACGTCCTGACTTTC
J: TRBJ2-1; V: TRBV20-1; size: -; D: TRBD1; CDR3: CSARGDRKTFYNEQFF; DNA: TGCAGTGCTAGGGGGGACAGGAAAACTTTCTACAATGAGCAGTTCTTC
J: TRBJ2-5; V: TRBV5-1; size: few; D: TRBD2; CDR3: CASSWTRPDQETQYF; DNA: TGCGCCAGCAGTTGGACTAGGCCCGACCAAGAGACCCAGTACTTC
J: TRBJ1-2; V: TRBV6-5; size: -; D: -; CDR3: CASSYGGSSYSNYGYTF; DNA: TGTGCCAGCAGTTACGGAGGCAGTTCCTATTCTAACTATGGCTACACCTTC
J: TRBJ2-1; V: TRBV20-1; size: -; D: -; CDR3: CSARAGTGPREQFF; DNA: TGCAGTGCTAGAGCAGGGACTGGACCCCGTGAGCAGTTCTTC
J: TRBJ2-3; V: TRBV29-1; size: -; D: TRBD2; CDR3: CSVEAGTSGGTDTQYF; DNA: TGCAGCGTTGAAGCCGGGACTAGCGGGGGCACAGATACGCAGTATTTT
J: TRBJ1-2; V: TRBV4-2; size: -; D: TRBD1; CDR3: CASSPAGQDINGYTF; DNA: TGTGCCAGCAGCCCCGCGGGACAGGATATTAATGGCTACACCTTC
J: TRBJ1-6; V: TRBV2; size: -; D: -; CDR3: CASRGFGESPLHF; DNA: TGTGCCAGCAGGGGATTCGGGGAATCACCCCTCCACTTT
J: TRBJ2-2; V: TRBV29-1; size: -; D: TRBD2; CDR3: CSVEDPGLAGGPGTGELFF; DNA: TGCAGCGTTGAAGACCCGGGACTAGCGGGGGGGCCAGGCACCGGGGAGCTGTTTTTT
J: TRBJ1-1; V: TRBV6-5; size: -; D: -; CDR3: CASTSGVSEAFF; DNA: TGTGCCAGCACCTCAGGGGTCTCTGAAGCTTTCTTT
J: TRBJ2-5; V: TRBV20-1; size: -; D: -; CDR3: CSARESYLGIETQYF; DNA: TGCAGTGCTAGAGAATCCTATTTAGGGATAGAGACCCAGTACTTC
J: TRBJ2-1; V: TRBV24-1; size: -; D: -; CDR3: CATSDLQSEDEQFF; DNA: TGTGCCACCAGTGATTTGCAATCTGAGGATGAGCAGTTCTTC
J: TRBJ2-1; V: TRBV20-1; size: once; D: TRBD2; CDR3: CSVPGTSGGSLYNEQFF; DNA: TGCAGTGTACCCGGGACTAGCGGGGGTTCACTCTACAATGAGCAGTTCTTC
J: TRBJ2-4; V: TRBV6-5; size: -; D: -; CDR3: CASSSLPGEQYF; DNA: TGTGCCAGCAGTTCCCTCCCAGGGGAGCAGTACTTC
J: TRBJ1-1; V: TRBV5-1; size: -; D: -; CDR3: CASSQIPGQVEAFF; DNA: TGCGCCAGCAGCCAGATTCCGGGACAAGTTGAAGCTTTCTTT
J: TRBJ2-7; V: TRBV7-2; size: -; D: -; CDR3: CASSLVGVTPYEQYF; DNA: TGTGCCAGCAGCTTAGTTGGGGTAACGCCCTACGAGCAGTACTTC